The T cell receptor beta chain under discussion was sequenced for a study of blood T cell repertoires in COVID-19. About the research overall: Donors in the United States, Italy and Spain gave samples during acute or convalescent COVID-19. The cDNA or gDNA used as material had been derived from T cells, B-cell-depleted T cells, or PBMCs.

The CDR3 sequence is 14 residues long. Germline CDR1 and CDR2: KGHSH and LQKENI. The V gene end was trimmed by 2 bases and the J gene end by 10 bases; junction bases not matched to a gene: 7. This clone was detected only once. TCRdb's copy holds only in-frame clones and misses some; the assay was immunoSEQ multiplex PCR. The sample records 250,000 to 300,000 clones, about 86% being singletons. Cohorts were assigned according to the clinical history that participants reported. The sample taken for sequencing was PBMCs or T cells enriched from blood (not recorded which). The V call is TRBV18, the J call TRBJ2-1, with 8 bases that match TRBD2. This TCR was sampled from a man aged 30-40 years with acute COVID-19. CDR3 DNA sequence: TGTGCCAGCTCACCATCGGGGGGGCGTCGGGAGCAGTTCTTC. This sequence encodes CASSPSGGRREQFF. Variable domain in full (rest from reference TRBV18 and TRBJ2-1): NAGVMQNPRHLVRRRGQEARLRCSPMKGHSHVYWYRQLPEEGLKFMVYLQKENIIDESGMPKERFSAEFPKEGPSILRIQQVVRGDSAAYFCASSPSGGRREQFFGPGTRLTVL.